The 26 T cell receptor beta chains reported below all come from one sample, sequenced in a study of Ad26.COV2.S vaccination and SARS-CoV-2 variants. Profiling relied on immunoSEQ multiplex PCR, and the TCRdb table lists in-frame clones only, not all of them. The sample holds over 110,000 clones, 80% to 90% seen once. The material sequenced was peripheral blood, taken after recovery from COVID-19. Receptors originate from a human donor who had recovered from COVID-19.

This clone was detected only a few times. The rearrangement links TRBV7-9 to TRBJ1-6, with 8 nucleotides matching TRBD1. This CDR3 has 13 residues. Germline-derived CDR1 and CDR2 are SEHNR and FQNEAQ (reference sequence). Trimming removed 8 bases from V and 7 bases from J; junction bases left unmatched: 4. The CDR3 bases are TGTGCCAGCGCGTACAGGGGGAATTCACCCCTCCACTTT. Its protein product is CASAYRGNSPLHF. Full variable domain (rest looked up from reference TRBV7-9 and TRBJ1-6): DTGVSQNPRHKITKRGQNVTFRCDPISEHNRLYWYRQTLGQGPEFLTYFQNEAQLEKSRLLSDRFSAERPKGSFSTLEIQRTEQGDSAMYLCASAYRGNSPLHFGNGTRLTVT.

The chain joins TRBV25-1 to TRBJ1-1, with D unclear. Germline lookup yields CDR1 MGHDK and CDR2 SYGVNS. The CDR3 has 11 amino acids. V was clipped by 7 bases and J by 5 bases, with 8 bases between them. The CDR3 here is CASKMTTEAFF. The CDR3 region has the DNA TGTGCCAGCAAGATGACGACTGAAGCTTTCTTT.

The chain has TRBV11-2 and TRBJ1-4; TRBD1 matches 10 bases. Germline V gives CDR1 SGHAT, CDR2 FQNNGV. With V trimmed by 5 bases and J by 8 bases, 8 bases remained unmatched. The length of the CDR3 is 15 residues. The chain's CDR3 is CASSPRTGGKEKLFF. The CDR3 DNA is TGTGCCAGCAGCCCAAGGACAGGGGGTAAAGAAAAACTGTTTTTT.

The V and J genes are TRBV18 and TRBJ1-2, with 8 bases lining up with TRBD1. V was clipped by 6 bases and J by 3 bases; unmatched bases: 12. The germline V gene has CDR1 KGHSH and CDR2 LQKENI. The CDR3 runs to 16 residues. CDR3 loop: CASSRTLTDRDYGYTF. The DNA of the CDR3 is TGTGCCAGCTCTCGAACCCTTACGGACAGGGACTATGGCTACACCTTC.

The V call is TRBV4-1, the J call TRBJ1-1, with TRBD1 matching over 10 bases. V lost 1 base and J lost 4; bases outside the gene matches: 0. This CDR3 is built from 14 residues. Per germline, CDR1 MGHRA and CDR2 YSYEKL. CDR3 sequence (DNA): TGCGCCAGCAGCCAAGGACAGGGGGCCACTGAAGCTTTCTTT. Protein sequence: CASSQGQGATEAFF.

V usage is TRBV2 and J usage is TRBJ1-2, with TRBD1 matching over 8 bases. With 0 bases clipped from V and 4 bases from J, the junction kept 4 bases outside the gene matches. CDR3 size: 15 residues. Per germline, CDR1 SNHLY and CDR2 FYNNEI. CDR3 sequence (DNA): TGTGCCAGCAGTGAAGCCCTGACAGGGGTCTATGGCTACACCTTC. Translating gives CASSEALTGVYGYTF. The full variable domain, rest sourced from reference TRBV2 and TRBJ1-2, is EPEVTQTPSHQVTQMGQEVILRCVPISNHLYFYWYRQILGQKVEFLVSFYNNEISEKSEIFDDQFSVERPDGSNFTLKIRSTKLEDSAMYFCASSEALTGVYGYTFGSGTRLTVV.

Concerning this clone: This CDR3 is also generated by other DNA sequences in the sample. The CDR3 bases are TGTGCCAGCAGCCTGGGTGATCAGCCCCAGCATTTT. Amino acid sequence: CASSLGDQPQHF. The rearrangement uses TRBV5-6 and TRBJ1-5; no clear D. Germline assignment: CDR1 SGHDT and CDR2 YYEEEE. V was shortened by 4 bases and J by 5 bases, with 7 bases between the two germline ends. The CDR3 covers 12 residues.

The chain couples TRBV27 to TRBJ2-7, with 7 positions matching TRBD1. J lost 1 base, V lost 5 bases, and 11 bases had no gene match. The CDR3 runs 16 residues. Germline V CDR1 and CDR2: MNHEY, SMNVEV (reference sequence). This CDR3 is CASSPISTGVSYEQYF. The CDR3 bases are TGTGCCAGCAGTCCCATCAGTACAGGGGTTTCCTACGAGCAGTACTTC.

This clone was detected a few times. The CDR3 bases are TGTGCCAGCAGCTTAGTGGCCAGGGGGACAGCCGGGGAGCTGTTTTTT. Its protein is CASSLVARGTAGELFF. The rearrangement links TRBV7-8 to TRBJ2-2; 7 bases fit TRBD1. The ends lost 1 base at V and 6 bases at J; junction bases unmatched: 8. CDR1 is SGHVS and CDR2 is FQNEAQ in the germline V gene. The CDR3 loop spans 16 amino acids.

This clone was picked up one time. The J gene is TRBJ1-2, the V gene TRBV6-5; D remains unclear. Germline values: CDR1 MNHEY, CDR2 SVGAGI. V was shortened by 5 bases and J by 2 bases, with 9 bases between the two germline ends. The CDR3 is made up of 13 amino acids. The CDR3 DNA follows: TGTGCCAGCAGTCTTGACAACAACTATGGCTACACCTTC. It encodes CASSLDNNYGYTF.

The rearrangement links TRBV20-1 to TRBJ2-5, with D unresolved. The CDR3 is 10 residues long. Germline V CDR1 and CDR2: DFQATT, SNEGSKA (reference sequence). The V gene lost 7 bases and the J gene lost 2 bases, with 5 bases spanning the gap. In nucleotides, the CDR3 is TGCAGTGGCGGTCAAGAGACCCAGTACTTC. This encodes CSGGQETQYF.

V usage is TRBV3-1 (or the pseudogene TRBV3-2) and J usage is TRBJ1-2; D is unresolved. Germline loops: CDR1 LGHDT, CDR2 YNNKEL (reference sequence). The length of the CDR3 is 13 residues. V was pared by 3 bases and J by 6 bases, with 11 bases between. CDR3 sequence: CASSQAGLNGYTF. The CDR3 DNA follows: TGTGCCAGCAGCCAGGCGGGTCTGAATGGCTACACCTTC.

This rearrangement joins TRBV11-2 to TRBJ1-2, with 9 bases that match TRBD1. This CDR3 spans 16 amino acids. Germline assignment: CDR1 SGHAT and CDR2 FQNNGV. With 4 bases clipped from V and 2 bases from J, the junction kept 8 bases outside the gene matches. The CDR3 coding sequence is TGTGCCAGCAGCTACTATCCGGGACAGGGCAACTATGGCTACACCTTC. Its protein is CASSYYPGQGNYGYTF.

Notes on this clone: Other DNA sequences in the sample encode the same CDR3. This CDR3 is CASSQGQRNEQFF. CDR3 in DNA: TGCGCCAGCAGCCAAGGGCAACGGAATGAGCAGTTCTTC. The chain has TRBV4-3 and TRBJ2-1; D remains ambiguous. Germline V lookup: CDR1 LGHNA, CDR2 YSLEER. Trimming took off 1 base at V and 7 bases at J, with 8 bases between the two ends. This CDR3 has 13 residues.

The chain joins TRBV4-1 to TRBJ1-2; D call uncertain. The V gene's germline CDR1 is MGHRA and CDR2 YSYEKL. This CDR3 has 16 residues. V gave up 1 base and J gave up 5 bases, with 17 bases separating them. The CDR3 DNA is TGCGCCAGCAGCCAAGCAAGCGGGCAGGCTGTGTATGGCTACACCTTC. Amino acids: CASSQASGQAVYGYTF.

The chain carries TRBV28 and TRBJ1-2; 11 bases fit TRBD1. The germline CDR1 and CDR2 sequences are MDHEN and SYDVKM. Trimming took 6 bases from V and 4 from J; bases not matched to a gene: 22. The CDR3 has 20 amino acids. CDR3: CASRDVGSLRTGTGGYGYTF. For the CDR3, the DNA is TGTGCCAGCAGGGATGTCGGGAGTTTGAGGACCGGGACAGGGGGCTATGGCTACACCTTC.

The chain employs TRBV7-8 and TRBJ2-1; D is perhaps TRBD1 or TRBD2 (5 bases each). The ends were cut back, 2 bases at V and 14 bases at J, with 16 bases in the middle. Germline loops: CDR1 SGHVS, CDR2 FQNEAQ. The CDR3 is 13 amino acids. For the CDR3, the DNA is TGTGCCAGCAGCTTATTGGCACAGGTGGGAGAGTTCTTC. Its translation: CASSLLAQVGEFF.

The rearrangement uses TRBV11-2 and TRBJ1-1, with D perhaps matching TRBD1 (5 bases). The length of the CDR3 is 15 residues. CDR1 is SGHAT and CDR2 is FQNNGV in the germline V gene. The V end was cut by 5 bases, the J end by 1 base, with 14 bases between. CDR3 sequence reads: CASSRQMDTNTEAFF. The CDR3 DNA reads as TGTGCCAGCAGCCGACAGATGGACACGAACACTGAAGCTTTCTTT.

In this sample, this clone turned up once. V usage is TRBV10-2 and J usage is TRBJ1-2; D might be TRBD1 (6 bases). The CDR3 runs to 15 residues. The germline V and J ends were trimmed by 5 bases and 6 bases, with 19 bases remaining between them. Per germline, CDR1 WSHSY and CDR2 SAAADI. The CDR3 is CASSLQGFSENGYTF. CDR3 in DNA: TGCGCCAGCAGTCTACAGGGATTCTCGGAGAATGGCTACACCTTC.

The chain joins TRBV24-1 to TRBJ2-3, with D unclear. The CDR3 runs 13 residues. Germline V gene data show CDR1 as KGHDR and CDR2 as SFDVKD. V was trimmed by 5 bases and J by 2 bases, leaving 7 bases between them. The CDR3 DNA is TGTGCCACCAGTGTGTCAAACACAGATACGCAGTATTTT. Its translation: CATSVSNTDTQYF.

This clone was observed a handful of times. The CDR3 bases are TGTGCCAGCAGCGTAGGGAGGAGGACGGGGAACACCGGGGAGCTGTTTTTT. This codes for CASSVGRRTGNTGELFF. This chain links TRBV9 with TRBJ2-2, with D possibly TRBD2 on 5 matching bases. The V end lost 0 bases, the J end lost 1 base, and 13 bases lay between the germline ends. The CDR3 spans 17 residues. Germline V gives CDR1 SGDLS, CDR2 YYNGEE.

This sequence joins TRBV28 and TRBJ2-5, with D unclear. Germline loops: CDR1 MDHEN, CDR2 SYDVKM. The ends were cut back, 2 bases at V and 2 bases at J, with 15 bases in the middle. The CDR3 length is 16 residues. Here the CDR3 DNA reads TGTGCCAGCAGTTTACCGCGGACGGTCTTACAAGAGACCCAGTACTTC. It yields the protein CASSLPRTVLQETQYF.

The sample holds one count of this clone. The chain joins TRBV6-6 to TRBJ1-1; perhaps TRBD1 as D (5 bases). The V and J ends lost 5 bases and 5 bases respectively, with 18 bases between them. Germline loops: CDR1 MNHNY, CDR2 SVGAGI (reference sequence). This CDR3 is 15 amino acids long. The CDR3 DNA sequence: TGTGCCAGCAGTCCGCCTCGGGGGGAGGGTACTGAAGCTTTCTTT. Amino acids: CASSPPRGEGTEAFF.

This clone is medium-sized. The V and J genes are TRBV27 and TRBJ2-1; D is uncertain. V lost 6 bases and J lost 7, with 19 bases in between. CDR3 size: 15 residues. Germline V gene data show CDR1 as MNHEY and CDR2 as SMNVEV (reference sequence). CDR3 nucleotide sequence: TGTGCCAGCAGCCACGTGCGGAGCGAGCTTAATGAGCAGTTCTTC. Amino acids: CASSHVRSELNEQFF.

Here the CDR3 DNA reads TGTGCCAGCAGCTCGACAGGGGTGAAAGGGGCCAACGTCCTGACTTTC. As protein: CASSSTGVKGANVLTF. The chain uses TRBV5-6 and TRBJ2-6, with TRBD1 matching over 8 bases. The CDR3 length is 16 residues. CDR1 SGHDT and CDR2 YYEEEE come from the germline V gene. V lost 3 bases to trimming and J lost 4 bases; unmatched junction nucleotides: 6.

This clone was seen only once. This chain joins TRBV28 and TRBJ2-5, with TRBD1 as a possible D gene (6 bases). The CDR3 has 15 amino acids. The germline V and J ends were trimmed by 3 bases and 3 bases, with 14 bases remaining between them. Germline V lookup: CDR1 MDHEN, CDR2 SYDVKM. The CDR3 loop reads CASSLVQGSEETQYF. DNA of the CDR3: TGTGCCAGCAGTTTGGTTCAGGGGTCCGAAGAGACCCAGTACTTC.